A single sample gave rise to the 5 T cell receptor beta chains below, sequenced in a study of shared clonotypes between healthy human individuals. Only in-frame clones appear in the TCRdb table, and some are missing; sequencing was by immunoSEQ multiplex PCR. Of about 340,000 clones in the sample, about 73% were seen once. The sample taken for sequencing was memory CD4+ T cells sorted from blood. Indicated subset: CD45RA-negative fraction. The origin of the receptors is a young man in good health.

J is TRBJ2-1 and V is TRBV7-2; TRBD2 matches 9 bases. Germline CDR1 is SGHTA and CDR2 is FQGNSA. V dropped 2 bases and J dropped 5; count of bases not matched to a gene: 4. The CDR3 consists of 15 residues. The CDR3 spells CASSLTSGRNNEQFF. CDR3 sequence (DNA): TGTGCCAGCAGCTTAACAAGCGGGAGGAACAATGAGCAGTTCTTC.

This chain connects TRBV6-1 to TRBJ2-2; D is possibly TRBD2 (6 bases). V lost 1 base to trimming and J lost 0 bases, with 15 bases between them. From germline, CDR1 is MNHNS and CDR2 SASEGT. The CDR3 runs to 18 residues. The CDR3 region has the DNA TGTGCCAGCAGTGAAGAAAGCGGACTAAGGACGAACACCGGGGAGCTGTTTTTT. This translates into CASSEESGLRTNTGELFF.

The V gene is TRBV2, the J gene TRBJ2-5; perhaps TRBD2 as D (6 bases). The better agreement between TRBJ2-7 and the DNA end casts doubt on the J call. Looked up from germline, CDR1 is SNHLY and CDR2 is FYNNEI. The CDR3 runs to 14 residues. The CDR3 nucleotides are TGTGCCAGCAGTGAAACGACTAGATCCTACGAGCAGTACTTC. As protein: CASSETTRSYEQYF.

This rearrangement joins TRBV2 to TRBJ2-1; D unclear. The CDR3 contains 16 residues. V dropped 1 base and J dropped 0 bases, with 10 bases sitting between them. Germline lookup yields CDR1 SNHLY and CDR2 FYNNEI. CDR3 residues: CASSEDVRSSYNEQFF. CDR3 DNA sequence: TGTGCCAGCAGTGAAGACGTCCGCAGCTCCTACAATGAGCAGTTCTTC.

The chain joins TRBV18 to TRBJ1-5, with unresolved D. Germline CDR1 KGHSH, CDR2 LQKENI. This CDR3 is built from 14 residues. The V and J ends lost 4 bases and 5 bases respectively, with 12 bases between them. The CDR3 sequence: CASSRANGDQPQHF. In DNA form, the CDR3 reads TGTGCCAGCTCACGAGCTAATGGGGATCAGCCCCAGCATTTT.